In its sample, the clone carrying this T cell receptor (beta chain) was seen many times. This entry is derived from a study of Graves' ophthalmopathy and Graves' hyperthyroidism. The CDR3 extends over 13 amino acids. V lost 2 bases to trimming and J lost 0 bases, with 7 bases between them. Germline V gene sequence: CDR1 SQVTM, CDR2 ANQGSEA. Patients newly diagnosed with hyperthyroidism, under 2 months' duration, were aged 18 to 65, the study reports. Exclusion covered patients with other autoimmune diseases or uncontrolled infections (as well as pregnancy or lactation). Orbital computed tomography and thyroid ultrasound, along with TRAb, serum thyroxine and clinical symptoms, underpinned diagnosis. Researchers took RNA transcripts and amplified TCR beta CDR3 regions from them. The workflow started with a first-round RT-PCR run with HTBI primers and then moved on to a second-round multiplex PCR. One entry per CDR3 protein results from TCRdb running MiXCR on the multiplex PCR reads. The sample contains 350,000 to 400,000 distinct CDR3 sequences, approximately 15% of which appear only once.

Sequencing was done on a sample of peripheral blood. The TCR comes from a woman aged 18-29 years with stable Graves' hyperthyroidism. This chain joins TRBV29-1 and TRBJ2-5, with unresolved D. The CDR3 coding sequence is TGCAGCGTTGAAAGGACGGACCAAGAGACCCAGTACTTC. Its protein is CSVERTDQETQYF.